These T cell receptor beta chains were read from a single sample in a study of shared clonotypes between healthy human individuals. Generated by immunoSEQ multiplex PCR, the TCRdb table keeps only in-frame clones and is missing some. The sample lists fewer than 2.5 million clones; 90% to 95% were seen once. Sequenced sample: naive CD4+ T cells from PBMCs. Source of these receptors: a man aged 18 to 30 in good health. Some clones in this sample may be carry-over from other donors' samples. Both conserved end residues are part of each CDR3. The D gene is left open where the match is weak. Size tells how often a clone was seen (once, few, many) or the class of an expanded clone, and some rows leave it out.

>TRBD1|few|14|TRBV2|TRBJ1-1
CASNGQGRGTEAFF
TGTGCCAGCAATGGACAGGGGCGAGGGACTGAAGCTTTCTTT
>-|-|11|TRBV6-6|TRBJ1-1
CASKGGTEAFF
TGTGCCAGCAAAGGGGGGACTGAAGCTTTCTTT
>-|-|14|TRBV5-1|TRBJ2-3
CASSLAQGRDTQYF
TGCGCCAGCAGCTTGGCCCAGGGCCGGGATACGCAGTATTTT
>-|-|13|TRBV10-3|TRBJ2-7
CATGGGETYEQYF
TGTGCCACCGGTGGCGGGGAAACCTACGAGCAGTACTTC
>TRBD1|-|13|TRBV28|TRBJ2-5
CASRTGGEETQYF
TGTGCCAGCAGGACAGGGGGCGAGGAGACCCAGTACTTC
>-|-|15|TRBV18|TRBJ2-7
CASSPVIGAAYEQYF
TGTGCCAGCTCACCGGTCATCGGGGCGGCCTACGAGCAGTACTTC
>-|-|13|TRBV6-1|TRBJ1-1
CASSPRTDTEAFF
TGTGCCAGCAGTCCAAGGACAGACACTGAAGCTTTCTTT
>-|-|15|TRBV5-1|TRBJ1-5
CASSLGQDSNQPQHF
TGCGCCAGCAGCTTGGGACAGGATAGCAATCAGCCCCAGCATTTT
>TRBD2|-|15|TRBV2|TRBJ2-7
CASTVTGLAPYEQYF
TGTGCCAGCACCGTTACGGGACTAGCTCCCTACGAGCAGTACTTC
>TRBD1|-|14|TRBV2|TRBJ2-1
CASIPPGGYNEQFF
TGTGCCAGCATTCCCCCAGGGGGCTACAATGAGCAGTTCTTC
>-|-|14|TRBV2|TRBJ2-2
CASIARVNTGELFF
TGTGCCAGCATTGCCAGGGTGAACACCGGGGAGCTGTTTTTT
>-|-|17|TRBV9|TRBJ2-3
CASSVPSRGPQVHTQYF
TGTGCCAGCAGCGTACCCAGCCGGGGCCCCCAAGTGCATACGCAGTATTTT
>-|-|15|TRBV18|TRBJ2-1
CASSPPGLDGNEQFF
TGTGCCAGCTCACCACCCGGGCTAGACGGGAATGAGCAGTTCTTC
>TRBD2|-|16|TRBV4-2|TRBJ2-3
CASRRGLAGTEDTQYF
TGTGCCAGCAGGCGGGGACTAGCGGGGACGGAAGATACGCAGTATTTT
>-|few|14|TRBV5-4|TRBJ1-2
CASSLAISNYGYTF
TGTGCCAGCAGCTTGGCTATCTCTAACTATGGCTACACCTTC
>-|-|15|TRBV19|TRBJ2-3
CASSRGGVGTDTQYF
TGTGCCAGTAGTAGGGGGGGCGTCGGCACAGATACGCAGTATTTT
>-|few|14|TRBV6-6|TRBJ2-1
CASSRTTSVNEQFF
TGTGCCAGCAGTAGGACAACGAGCGTCAATGAGCAGTTCTTC
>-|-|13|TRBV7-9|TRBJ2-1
CASSLVADNEQFF
TGTGCCAGCAGCTTAGTAGCGGACAATGAGCAGTTCTTC
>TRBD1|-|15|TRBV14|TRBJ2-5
CASSPRQGVWETQYF
TGTGCCAGCAGCCCTCGACAGGGGGTCTGGGAGACCCAGTACTTC
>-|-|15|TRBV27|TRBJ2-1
CASRPSNRVSNEQFF
TGTGCCAGCAGGCCCTCAAACAGGGTTTCCAATGAGCAGTTCTTC
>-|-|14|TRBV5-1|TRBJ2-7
CASSPRDRAYEQYF
TGCGCCAGCAGCCCGCGGGACAGAGCCTACGAGCAGTACTTC
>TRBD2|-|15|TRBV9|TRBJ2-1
CASSPSGSPYNEQFF
TGTGCCAGCAGTCCTAGCGGGAGCCCCTACAATGAGCAGTTCTTC
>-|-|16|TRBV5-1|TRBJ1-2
CASSLSPTVFNYGYTF
TGCGCCAGCAGCTTGTCCCCGACAGTGTTTAACTATGGCTACACCTTC
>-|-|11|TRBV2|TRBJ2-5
CASSSLETQYF
TGTGCCAGCAGTAGTCTGGAGACCCAGTACTTC
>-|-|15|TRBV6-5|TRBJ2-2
CASSQQGPNTGELFF
TGTGCCAGCAGCCAACAGGGCCCGAACACCGGGGAGCTGTTTTTT
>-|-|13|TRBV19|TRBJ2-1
CASSMAQRNEQFF
TGTGCCAGTAGTATGGCTCAACGCAATGAGCAGTTCTTC
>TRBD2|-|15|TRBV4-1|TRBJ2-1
CASSHPGLAVIRQFF
TGCGCCAGCAGCCACCCGGGACTAGCGGTTATTCGGCAGTTCTTC
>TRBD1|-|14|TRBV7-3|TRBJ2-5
CASSLGTASETQYF
TGTGCCAGCAGCTTAGGGACAGCATCGGAGACCCAGTACTTC
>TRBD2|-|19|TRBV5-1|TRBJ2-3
CASSWGLAGGPLGTDTQYF
TGCGCCAGCAGCTGGGGACTAGCGGGAGGGCCTCTCGGCACAGATACGCAGTATTTT
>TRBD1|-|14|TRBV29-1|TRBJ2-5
CSVVAGGSQETQYF
TGCAGCGTTGTGGCAGGGGGCAGCCAAGAGACCCAGTACTTC
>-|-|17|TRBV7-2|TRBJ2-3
CASSLAWTGPHTDTQYF
TGTGCCAGCAGCTTAGCTTGGACTGGCCCTCACACAGATACGCAGTATTTT
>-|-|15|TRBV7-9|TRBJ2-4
CASRQTRGEGNIQYF
TGTGCCAGCAGACAAACTAGGGGGGAGGGAAACATTCAGTACTTC
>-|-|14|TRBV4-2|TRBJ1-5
CASSRGPGNQPQHF
TGTGCCAGCAGCCGGGGACCTGGCAATCAGCCCCAGCATTTT
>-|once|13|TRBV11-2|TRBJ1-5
CASSLTDNQPQHF
TGTGCCAGCAGCTTGACGGACAATCAGCCCCAGCATTTT
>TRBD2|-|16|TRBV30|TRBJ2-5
CAWSVGWRAGVETQYF
TGTGCCTGGAGTGTTGGGTGGAGAGCGGGAGTCGAGACCCAGTACTTC
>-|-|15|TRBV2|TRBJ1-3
CASSPARGSGNTIYF
TGTGCCAGCAGCCCAGCGCGGGGTTCTGGAAACACCATATATTTT
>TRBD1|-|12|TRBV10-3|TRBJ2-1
CAIQGVSDEQFF
TGTGCCATCCAGGGGGTTTCCGATGAGCAGTTCTTC
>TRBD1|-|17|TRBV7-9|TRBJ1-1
CASSSGTAHRRSTEAFF
TGTGCCAGCAGCTCCGGGACAGCACACCGGAGGTCCACTGAAGCTTTCTTT
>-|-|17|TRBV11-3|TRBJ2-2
CASSPGLGQGNTGELFF
TGTGCCAGCAGCCCTGGACTTGGTCAGGGTAACACCGGGGAGCTGTTTTTT
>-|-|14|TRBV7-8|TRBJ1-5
CASSLTGLNQPQHF
TGTGCCAGCAGCTTGACAGGACTCAATCAGCCCCAGCATTTT
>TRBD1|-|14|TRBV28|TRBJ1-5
CASSPGGSNQPQHF
TGTGCCAGCAGTCCAGGGGGCAGCAATCAGCCCCAGCATTTT
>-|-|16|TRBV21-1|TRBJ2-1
CASSLPRDSGYNEQFF
TGTGCCAGCTCCCTCCCACGGGACAGCGGATACAATGAGCAGTTCTTC
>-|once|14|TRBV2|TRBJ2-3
CASSEDVSTDTQYF
TGTGCCAGCAGTGAAGACGTTAGCACAGATACGCAGTATTTT
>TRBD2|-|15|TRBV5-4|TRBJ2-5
CASSSSGGRQETQYF
TGTGCCAGCAGCTCTAGCGGGGGACGCCAAGAGACCCAGTACTTC
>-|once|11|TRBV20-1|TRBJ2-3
CSASSRDTQYF
TGCAGTGCTTCCTCGCGGGATACGCAGTATTTT
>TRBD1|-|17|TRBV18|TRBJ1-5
CASSPGRTGGKDQPQHF
TGTGCCAGCTCACCAGGGAGGACAGGGGGCAAGGATCAGCCCCAGCATTTT
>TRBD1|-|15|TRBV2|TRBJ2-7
CASSGPGQVSSEQYF
TGTGCCAGCAGCGGACCGGGACAGGTGTCCTCCGAGCAGTACTTC
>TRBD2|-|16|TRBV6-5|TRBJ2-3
CASSSISGPSTDTQYF
TGTGCCAGCAGTTCAATTAGCGGGCCTAGCACAGATACGCAGTATTTT
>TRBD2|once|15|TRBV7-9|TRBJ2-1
CASSSRTSVGGEQFF
TGTGCCAGCAGCTCGAGGACTAGCGTGGGGGGTGAGCAGTTCTTC
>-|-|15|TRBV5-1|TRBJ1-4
CASSFRGAANEKLFF
TGCGCCAGCAGCTTCAGGGGCGCAGCTAATGAAAAACTGTTTTTT
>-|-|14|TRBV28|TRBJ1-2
CASSSWGFGLGYTF
TGTGCCAGCAGTTCTTGGGGCTTCGGGCTCGGCTACACCTTC
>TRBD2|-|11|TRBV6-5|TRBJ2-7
CASSYGTRAHF
TGTGCCAGCAGTTACGGGACTAGGGCTCACTTC
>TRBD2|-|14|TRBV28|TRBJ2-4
CASHSGSSKNIQYF
TGTGCCAGCCATAGCGGGAGCTCCAAAAACATTCAGTACTTC
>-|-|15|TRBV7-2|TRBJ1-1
CASTLGGTVNTEAFF
TGTGCCAGCACCCTGGGAGGGACGGTGAACACTGAAGCTTTCTTT
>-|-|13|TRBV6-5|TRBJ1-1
CASSYGEETEAFF
TGTGCCAGCAGTTACGGGGAGGAGACTGAAGCTTTCTTT
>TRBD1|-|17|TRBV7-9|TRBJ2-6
CASSTPGQGSGANVLTF
TGTGCCAGCAGCACACCGGGACAGGGGTCTGGGGCCAACGTCCTGACTTTC
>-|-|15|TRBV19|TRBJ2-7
CASSRQGSDDQQQYF
TGTGCCAGTAGTAGGCAAGGTTCCGACGATCAACAGCAGTACTTC
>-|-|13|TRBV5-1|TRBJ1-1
CASSLGPQGEAFF
TGCGCCAGCAGCTTGGGACCACAGGGAGAAGCTTTCTTT
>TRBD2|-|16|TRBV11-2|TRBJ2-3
CASKFFGRAQSDTQYF
TGTGCCAGCAAGTTCTTCGGGAGGGCCCAGTCGGATACGCAGTATTTT